The clone carrying this TCR beta chain occurred once. Its antigen remains unidentified. The sample belongs to a study of persistence of HIV-infected CD4 T cells. Study information: A median of about eight years of suppressive ART preceded sampling.

The CDR3 totals 14 residues. The V segment lost 5 bases and the J segment 5 bases; nucleotides outside the gene matches: 6. The germline gives CDR1 SGHTA, CDR2 FQGNSA. The study, taken as a whole, reports: The rare CMV-responding cells with HIV-1 proviruses were not separately TCR-sequenced.

The stimulus was lysate of CMV-infected fibroblasts, approximately 9.6 ug/mL. CD40L-negative CD69-negative CD45RO-high memory CD4+ T cells were sorted as populations depleted of antigen-responding cells. Donors were HIV-1-infected adults who began suppressive ART during chronic infection. PBMCs were depleted of CD8+ T cells before stimulation. Sequencing used immunoSEQ version 4 in survey mode. The assay was immunoSEQ multiplex PCR, and TCRdb's table has in-frame clones only and misses some. The data contain roughly 34,000 clones, roughly 82% of them singletons. The sequencing here drew on CD4+ T cells sorted from PBMCs after approximately 19-hour stimulation, taken from a patient who received antiretroviral therapy. This TCR came from an adult man with HIV who was CMV-seropositive. The V gene is TRBV7-2, the J gene TRBJ2-5; 9 bases align to TRBD2. As DNA, the CDR3 is TGTGCCAGCAGCAAGGGGACTAGCCTCGAGACCCAGTACTTC. It specifies CASSKGTSLETQYF.